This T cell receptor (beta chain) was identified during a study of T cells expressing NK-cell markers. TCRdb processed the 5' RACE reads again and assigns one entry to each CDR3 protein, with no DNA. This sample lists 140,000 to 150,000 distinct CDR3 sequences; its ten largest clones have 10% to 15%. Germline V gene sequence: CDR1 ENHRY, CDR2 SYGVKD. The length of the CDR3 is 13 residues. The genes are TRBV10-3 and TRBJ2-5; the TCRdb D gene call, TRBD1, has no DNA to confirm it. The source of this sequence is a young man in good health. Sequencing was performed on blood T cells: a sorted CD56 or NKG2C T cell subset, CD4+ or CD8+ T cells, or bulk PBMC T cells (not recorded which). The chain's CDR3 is CAIRQGDLETQYF.